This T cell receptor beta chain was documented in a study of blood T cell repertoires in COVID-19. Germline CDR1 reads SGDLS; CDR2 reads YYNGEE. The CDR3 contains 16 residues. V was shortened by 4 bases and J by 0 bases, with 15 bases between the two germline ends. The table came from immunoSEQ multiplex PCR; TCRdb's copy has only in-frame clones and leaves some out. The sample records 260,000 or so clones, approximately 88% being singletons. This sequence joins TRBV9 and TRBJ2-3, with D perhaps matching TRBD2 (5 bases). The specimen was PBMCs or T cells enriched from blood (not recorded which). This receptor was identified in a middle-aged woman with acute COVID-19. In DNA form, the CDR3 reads TGTGCCAGCAGCCAGAAGGGCGGGCCGAGCACAGATACGCAGTATTTT. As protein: CASSQKGGPSTDTQYF. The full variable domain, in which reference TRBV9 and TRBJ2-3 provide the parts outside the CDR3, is DSGVTQTPKHLITATGQRVTLRCSPRSGDLSVYWYQQSLDQGLQFLIQYYNGEERAKGNILERFSAQQFPDLHSELNLSSLELGDSALYFCASSQKGGPSTDTQYFGPGTRLTVL.